This T cell receptor (beta chain) stems from a study of T cell responses to AZD1222 COVID-19 vaccine. As for the study in general: Pooled in the analysis were second doses at about 4 or about 12 weeks.

Assay: immunoSEQ multiplex PCR; the TCRdb copy retains only in-frame clones and omits some. This sample has some 130,000 clones, with more than 90% found just once. As for this clone: The antigen remains unidentified.

Study-wide points: The donor cohort was predominantly white British with a female majority, and clonal diversity may have been underestimated. Spike-specific TCR breadth and depth were elevated following two AZD1222 doses.

Germline CDR1 reads MRHNA; CDR2 reads SNTAGT. V shed 0 bases and J 4 bases; nucleotides not matched to a gene: 6. This CDR3 is 16 amino acids long. Specimen: peripheral blood, collected on day 0 of AZD1222 vaccination. The chain links TRBV6-4 to TRBJ2-3; 8 bases fit TRBD1. The sequence was obtained from an adult in good health. The CDR3 sequence: CASSDSGQGGADTQYF. As DNA, the CDR3 is TGTGCCAGCAGTGACTCTGGACAGGGTGGGGCAGATACGCAGTATTTT.